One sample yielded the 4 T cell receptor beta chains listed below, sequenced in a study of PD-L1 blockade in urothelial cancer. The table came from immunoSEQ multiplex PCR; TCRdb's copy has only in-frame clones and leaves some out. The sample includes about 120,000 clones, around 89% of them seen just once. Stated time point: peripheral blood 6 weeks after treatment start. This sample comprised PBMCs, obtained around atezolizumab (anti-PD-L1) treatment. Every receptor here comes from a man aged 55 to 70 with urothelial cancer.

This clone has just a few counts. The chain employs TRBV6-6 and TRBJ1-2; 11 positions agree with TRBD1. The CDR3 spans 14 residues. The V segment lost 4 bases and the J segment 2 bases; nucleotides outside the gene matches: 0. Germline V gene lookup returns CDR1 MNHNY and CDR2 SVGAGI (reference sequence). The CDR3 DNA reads TGTGCCAGCAGTTGGGACAGGGGGAACTATGGCTACACCTTC. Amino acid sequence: CASSWDRGNYGYTF.

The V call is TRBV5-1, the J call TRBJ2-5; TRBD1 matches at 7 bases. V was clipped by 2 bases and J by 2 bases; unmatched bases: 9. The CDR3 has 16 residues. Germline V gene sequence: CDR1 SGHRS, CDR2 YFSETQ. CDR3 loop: CASSLTGAGRQETQYF. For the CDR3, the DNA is TGCGCCAGCAGCTTAACAGGGGCTGGAAGGCAAGAGACCCAGTACTTC.

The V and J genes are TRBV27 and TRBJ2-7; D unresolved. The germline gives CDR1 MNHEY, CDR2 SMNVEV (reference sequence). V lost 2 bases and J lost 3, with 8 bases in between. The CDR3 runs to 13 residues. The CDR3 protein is CASSLGRFYEQYF. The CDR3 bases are TGTGCCAGCAGTTTAGGCAGATTCTACGAGCAGTACTTC.

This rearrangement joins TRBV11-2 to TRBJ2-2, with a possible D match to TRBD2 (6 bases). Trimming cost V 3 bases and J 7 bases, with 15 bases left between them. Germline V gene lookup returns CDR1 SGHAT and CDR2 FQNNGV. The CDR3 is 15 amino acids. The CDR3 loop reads CASSFVRGKGGELFF. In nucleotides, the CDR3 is TGTGCCAGCAGCTTCGTCCGGGGGAAGGGCGGGGAGCTGTTTTTT. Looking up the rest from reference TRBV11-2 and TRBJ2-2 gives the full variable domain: EAGVAQSPRYKIIEKRQSVAFWCNPISGHATLYWYQQILGQGPKLLIQFQNNGVVDDSQLPKDRFSAERLKGVDSTLKIQPAKLEDSAVYLCASSFVRGKGGELFFGEGSRLTVL.